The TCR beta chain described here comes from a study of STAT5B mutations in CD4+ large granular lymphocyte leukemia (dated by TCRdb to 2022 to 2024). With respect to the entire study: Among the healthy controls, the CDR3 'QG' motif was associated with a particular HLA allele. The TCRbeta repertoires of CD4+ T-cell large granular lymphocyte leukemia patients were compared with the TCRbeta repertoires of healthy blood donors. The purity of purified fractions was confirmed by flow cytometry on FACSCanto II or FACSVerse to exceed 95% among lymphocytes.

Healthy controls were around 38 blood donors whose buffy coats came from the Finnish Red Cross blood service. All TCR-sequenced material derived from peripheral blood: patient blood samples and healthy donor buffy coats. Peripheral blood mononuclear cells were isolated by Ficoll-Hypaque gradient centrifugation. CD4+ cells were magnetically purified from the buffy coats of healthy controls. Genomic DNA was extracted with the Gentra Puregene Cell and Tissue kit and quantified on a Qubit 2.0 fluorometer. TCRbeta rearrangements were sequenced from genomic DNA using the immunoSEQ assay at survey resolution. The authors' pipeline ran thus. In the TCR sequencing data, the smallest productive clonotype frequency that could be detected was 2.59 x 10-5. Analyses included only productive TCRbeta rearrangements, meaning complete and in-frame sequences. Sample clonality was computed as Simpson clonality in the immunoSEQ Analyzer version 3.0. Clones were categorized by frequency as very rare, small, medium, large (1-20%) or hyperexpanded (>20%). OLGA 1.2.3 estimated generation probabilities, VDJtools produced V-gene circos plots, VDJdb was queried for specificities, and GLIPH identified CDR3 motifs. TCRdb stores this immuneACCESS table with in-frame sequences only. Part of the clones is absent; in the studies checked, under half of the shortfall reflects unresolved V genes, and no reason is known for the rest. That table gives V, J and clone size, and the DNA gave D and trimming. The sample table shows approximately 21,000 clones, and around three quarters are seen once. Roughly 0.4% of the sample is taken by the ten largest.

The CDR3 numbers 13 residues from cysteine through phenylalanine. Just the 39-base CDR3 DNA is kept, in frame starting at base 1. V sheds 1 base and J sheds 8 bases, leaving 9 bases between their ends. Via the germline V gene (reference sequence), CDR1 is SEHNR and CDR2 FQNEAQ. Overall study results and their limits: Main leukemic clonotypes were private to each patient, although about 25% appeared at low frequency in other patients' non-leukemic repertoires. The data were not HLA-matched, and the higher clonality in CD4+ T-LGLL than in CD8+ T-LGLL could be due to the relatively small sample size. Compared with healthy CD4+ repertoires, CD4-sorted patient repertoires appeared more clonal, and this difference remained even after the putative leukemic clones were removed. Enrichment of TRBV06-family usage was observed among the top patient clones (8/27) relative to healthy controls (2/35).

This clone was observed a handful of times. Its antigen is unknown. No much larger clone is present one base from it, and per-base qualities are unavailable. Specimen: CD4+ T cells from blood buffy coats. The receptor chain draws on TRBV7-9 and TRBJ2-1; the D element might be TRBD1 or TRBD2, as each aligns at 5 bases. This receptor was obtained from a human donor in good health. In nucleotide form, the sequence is TGTGCCAGCAGCTTAGATGGGGGAGATGAGCAGTTCTTC. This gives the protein CASSLDGGDEQFF.